This TCR beta chain originates from a study of blood T cell repertoires in COVID-19. Study information: In each case, the material was cDNA or gDNA derived from T cells, B-cell-depleted T cells, or PBMCs.

CDR3 length: 13 residues. Germline CDR1 and CDR2: LNHDA and SQIVND (reference sequence). The J segment lost 4 bases and the V segment lost 3 bases, leaving 3 bases of the junction unmatched. Original methodology: Amplification of reference gene primers was used by the study to estimate nucleated cell counts. Data came from immunoSEQ multiplex PCR; TCRdb stores just in-frame clones and leaves some out. Clone size and the V and J calls come from that table; the DNA yielded D and trimming. Of roughly 240,000 clones listed, roughly 84% are singletons. The TCR comes from a man aged 40-55 years who had recovered from COVID-19. What was sequenced was peripheral blood. The V gene is TRBV19, the J gene TRBJ2-7, with 7 positions matching TRBD2. This CDR3 is CASSMGGLYEQYF. In DNA form, the CDR3 reads TGTGCCAGTAGTATGGGGGGGTTATACGAGCAGTACTTC.